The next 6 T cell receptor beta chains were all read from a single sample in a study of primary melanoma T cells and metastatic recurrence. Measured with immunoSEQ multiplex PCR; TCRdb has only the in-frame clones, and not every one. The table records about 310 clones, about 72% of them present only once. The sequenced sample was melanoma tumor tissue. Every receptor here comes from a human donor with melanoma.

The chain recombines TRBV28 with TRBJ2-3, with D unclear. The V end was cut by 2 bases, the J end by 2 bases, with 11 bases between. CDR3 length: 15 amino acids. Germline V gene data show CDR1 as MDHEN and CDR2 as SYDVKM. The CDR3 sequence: CASSLPSRHTDTQYF. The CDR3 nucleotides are TGTGCCAGCAGTTTACCCTCTAGACACACAGATACGCAGTATTTT.

In DNA form, the CDR3 reads TGTGCCAGCAGCCCAGGACAGACCCTACGAGGGCAGTACTTC. Its protein is CASSPGQTLRGQYF. The genes are TRBV14 and TRBJ2-7; D may be TRBD1 (6 bases). The CDR3 covers 14 residues. Germline-derived CDR1 and CDR2 are SGHDN and FVKESK. V shed 4 bases and J shed 9 bases, with 19 bases lying between them.

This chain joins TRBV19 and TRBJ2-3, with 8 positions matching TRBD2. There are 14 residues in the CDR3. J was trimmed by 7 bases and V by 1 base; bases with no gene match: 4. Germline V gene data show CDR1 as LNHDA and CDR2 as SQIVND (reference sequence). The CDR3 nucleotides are TGTGCCAGTAGTATAGCGGGAGGGCCAAATACGCAGTATTTT. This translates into CASSIAGGPNTQYF.

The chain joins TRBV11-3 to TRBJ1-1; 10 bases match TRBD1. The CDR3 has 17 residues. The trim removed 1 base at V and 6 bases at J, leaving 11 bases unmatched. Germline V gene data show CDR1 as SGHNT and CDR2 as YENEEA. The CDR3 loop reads CASSLVVYRTGGSEAFF. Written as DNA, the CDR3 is TGTGCCAGCAGCTTAGTGGTTTATCGGACAGGGGGGTCTGAAGCTTTCTTT.

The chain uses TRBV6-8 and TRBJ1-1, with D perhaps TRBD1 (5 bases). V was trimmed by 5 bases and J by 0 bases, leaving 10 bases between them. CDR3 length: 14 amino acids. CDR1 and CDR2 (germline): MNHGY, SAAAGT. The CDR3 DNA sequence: TGTGCCAGCAGTCGGACAAATATGAACACTGAAGCTTTCTTT. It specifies CASSRTNMNTEAFF.

This chain's CDR3 is CASSFDRDEKLFF. CDR3 sequence (DNA): TGTGCCAGCAGCTTTGACAGGGATGAAAAACTGTTTTTT. The J gene is TRBJ1-4, the V gene TRBV7-1; 7 bases line up with TRBD1. TRBV7-1 is given ORF status, its function remaining uncertain. V dropped 4 bases and J dropped 6; count of bases not matched to a gene: 2. The CDR3 loop spans 13 amino acids.